The source of this TCR beta chain is a study of cytomegalovirus exposure and HLA in healthy donors. PCR used 60 Vbeta primers and 13 Jbeta primers. As handled by the study authors: Among the unique TCR beta chains that a later analysis counted, some 73 million in all, 9.5 million to 11 million were shared. Only in-frame clones appear in the TCRdb table, and some are missing; sequencing was by immunoSEQ multiplex PCR. That table gives V, J and clone size, and the DNA gave D and trimming. Among around 200,000 clones, roughly 85% were seen once, and the ten largest hold approximately 2.2%. Whole-study results and caveats: Using the classifier, cytomegalovirus status was reportedly diagnosed with high specificity and sensitivity. Per a prior analysis, the majority of TCR beta V segments were productive roughly 87% or roughly 30% of the time. No immune exposure information besides CMV serostatus was available.

The J segment lost 7 bases and the V segment lost 3 bases, leaving 7 bases of the junction unmatched. Germline V gene lookup returns CDR1 ENHRY and CDR2 SYGVKD. The CDR3 is 16 amino acids. For this clone: Its target is unknown.

Sequenced material: PBMCs. The chain recombines TRBV10-3 with TRBJ2-1; 12 bases agree with TRBD1. The TCR was taken from a woman aged 45-59 years in good health and CMV-seronegative. The CDR3 protein is CAISDPGQGAGNEQFF. CDR3 in DNA: TGTGCCATCAGTGATCCGGGACAGGGGGCAGGGAATGAGCAGTTCTTC.